A selection of T cell receptor beta chains follows, all from one sample in a study of T cells in localized non-small cell lung cancer. The data were produced by immunoSEQ multiplex PCR, yet TCRdb's version contains in-frame clones alone and is incomplete. The sample lists over 20,000 clones; approximately 90% were seen once. Sample: peripheral blood, taken before any cancer treatment. These receptors came from a woman aged 35-75 years with stage I lung adenocarcinoma. Each CDR3 is given with its conserved first and last residue. A D gene is named only where the DNA matches it firmly. Size values are once, few and many counts, or a class for expanded clones, and some rows have none.

TRBD1	TRBV2	NA	TRBJ2-5	TGTGCCAGCAGTGGCACAGGGGGGCTTGGGGAGACCCAGTACTTC	CASSGTGGLGETQYF
TRBD2	TRBV27	NA	TRBJ2-1	TGTGCCAGCAGTCCTCCTAGCGGGAGTATCTCGTACAATGAGCAGTTCTTC	CASSPPSGSISYNEQFF
NA	TRBV2	NA	TRBJ2-7	TGTGCCAGCTCGTTACACAGCGCTTCCTACGAGCAGTACTTC	CASSLHSASYEQYF
NA	TRBV27	NA	TRBJ1-3	TGTGCCAGCAGTTTCGCAGGGGCTGGAAACACCATATATTTT	CASSFAGAGNTIYF
NA	TRBV5-4	NA	TRBJ2-3	TGTGCCAGCAGCTTGGGGTCAGACGTGGTCCAGGATACGCAGTATTTT	CASSLGSDVVQDTQYF
TRBD1	TRBV5-1	NA	TRBJ2-2	TGCGCCAGCGAGACACAGGGGGCAACCGGGGAGCTGTTTTTT	CASETQGATGELFF
TRBD2	TRBV19	NA	TRBJ2-3	TGTGCCAGTAGTATTGGGACTAGCGGGGATGGGAGCACAGATGCGCAGTATTTT	CASSIGTSGDGSTDAQYF
TRBD1	TRBV10-1	NA	TRBJ1-2	TGCGCCAGCAGCCCCGGGACAGACTATGGCTACACCTTC	CASSPGTDYGYTF
NA	TRBV27	once	TRBJ1-5	TGTGCCAGCAGCCCCGCCGGTAGGGGAGATCAGCCCCAGCATTTT	CASSPAGRGDQPQHF
NA	TRBV9	once	TRBJ1-2	TGTGCCAGCAGCGTAGGTTTCCGCTCTGGCTACACCTTC	CASSVGFRSGYTF
NA	TRBV7-8	NA	TRBJ1-1	TGTGCCAGCAGCTCCGAGGATAAAGTTATCGCAGCTTTCTTT	CASSSEDKVIAAFF
TRBD1	TRBV6-6	NA	TRBJ2-5	TGTGCCAGCAGAGACGATGGGACAGATCAAGAGACCCAGTACTTC	CASRDDGTDQETQYF
NA	TRBV21-1	NA	TRBJ2-1	TGTGCCAGCAGCAAAGCGGGACTAGCGGGAGTTATTTTGGTGAATGAGCAGTTCTTC	CASSKAGLAGVILVNEQFF
NA	TRBV28	NA	TRBJ1-4	TGTGCCAGCAACCCACCGGCGGGTGAAAAACTGTTTTTT	CASNPPAGEKLFF
NA	TRBV10-3	NA	TRBJ1-5	TGTGCCATCAGTGGAGGACAGAAAGATCAGCCCCAGCATTTT	CAISGGQKDQPQHF
TRBD1	TRBV6-4	NA	TRBJ2-3	TGTGCCAGCTGTCTCATAGACAGGGACCCAGACACAGATACGCAGTATTTT	CASCLIDRDPDTDTQYF
NA	TRBV27	once	TRBJ1-1	TGTGCCAGCAGTTACCTTGGCAACACTGAAGCTTTCTTT	CASSYLGNTEAFF
TRBD1	TRBV4-1	few	TRBJ1-4	TGCGCCAGCAGCCTCGGACAGGCGGGGGAAAAACTGTTTTTT	CASSLGQAGEKLFF
TRBD2	TRBV10-3	NA	TRBJ2-2	TGTGCCATCAGCGAGGGACTAGGAAACACCGGGGAGCTGTTTTTT	CAISEGLGNTGELFF
NA	TRBV28	NA	TRBJ2-7	TGTGCCAGCACCAACGGGGGCTTCGCCTACGAGCAGTACTTC	CASTNGGFAYEQYF
TRBD2	TRBV27	NA	TRBJ2-3	TGTGCCAGCAGTAACCTAGCGGAGGGCACAGATACGCAGTATTTT	CASSNLAEGTDTQYF
NA	TRBV9	once	TRBJ2-3	TGTGCCAGCAGCGTAGAGTACGGTACGCAGTATTTT	CASSVEYGTQYF
NA	TRBV5-1	NA	TRBJ2-1	TGCGCCAGCAGCCAGGGACCCTCGATGGTCAATGAGCAGTTCTTC	CASSQGPSMVNEQFF
TRBD2	TRBV10-3	NA	TRBJ2-3	TGTGCCATCAGTGAGTCCGCGGGGGGGGGCCGTCCCGCAGGGGCGCAGTATTTT	CAISESAGGGRPAGAQYF
NA	TRBV9	NA	TRBJ2-1	TGTGCCAGCAGCGTGGTGGCGAGAGGGGCGAATGAGCAGTTCTTC	CASSVVARGANEQFF
NA	TRBV28	NA	TRBJ2-5	TGTGCCAGTCGATTCCATGGGGGGGCCCGGGAGACCCAGTACTTC	CASRFHGGARETQYF
NA	TRBV5-1	NA	TRBJ2-3	TGCGCCAGCAGCTTCCGGGAGAGCACAGATACGCAGTATTTT	CASSFRESTDTQYF
NA	TRBV7-9	NA	TRBJ1-2	TGTGCCAGCAGCTTAGGGATTTCGGATGGCTACACCTTC	CASSLGISDGYTF
NA	TRBV5-1	NA	TRBJ2-7	TGCGCCAGCAGCTTGGGAGGGACGGTTCCCTACGAGCAGTACTTC	CASSLGGTVPYEQYF
NA	TRBV5-1	few	TRBJ1-3	TGCGCCAGCAGCTTGGCTGGTTACGGAAACACCATATATTTT	CASSLAGYGNTIYF
TRBD1	TRBV4-1	NA	TRBJ2-7	TGCGCCAGCAGCCAAAGTACCGGGACAGGGTACGAGCAGTACTTC	CASSQSTGTGYEQYF
NA	TRBV29-1	NA	TRBJ2-1	TGCAGCGTTGGGACAGAGCATGAGCAGTTCTTC	CSVGTEHEQFF
NA	TRBV21-1	once	TRBJ2-7	TGTGCCAGTTTCCGTAGCGGGAACTACGAGCAGTACTTC	CASFRSGNYEQYF
NA	TRBV6-1	NA	TRBJ2-7	TGTGCCAGCAGTGAAGCGGGGGGCCGGGCCTACGAGCAGTACTTC	CASSEAGGRAYEQYF
NA	TRBV9	NA	TRBJ2-3	TGTGCCAGCAGCGTAGGAGGGGCGAGGACAGATACGCAGTATTTT	CASSVGGARTDTQYF
NA	TRBV5-1	NA	TRBJ1-1	TGCGCCAGCAAAAGAGGTAGCGGGGACGTCACTGAAGCTTTCTTT	CASKRGSGDVTEAFF
NA	TRBV28	NA	TRBJ2-3	TGTGCCAGCAGTTTGGTCTGGGGAGTGCTAAATACGCAGTATTTT	CASSLVWGVLNTQYF
TRBD1	TRBV2	NA	TRBJ2-3	TGTGCCAGCAGGAAAAGTACAGGGGGGACAGATACGCAGTATTTT	CASRKSTGGTDTQYF
NA	TRBV11-1	NA	TRBJ1-5	TGTGCCAGCAGCCCGGAGGAACAGGGCAATCAGCCCCAGCATTTT	CASSPEEQGNQPQHF
NA	TRBV6-1	once	TRBJ2-1	TGTGCCAGCAATGAGGGCTTGGGCCAGGCCTTTTACAATGAGCAGTTCTTC	CASNEGLGQAFYNEQFF
NA	TRBV9	few	TRBJ1-1	TGTGCCAGCAGCGCACTCATGGGAACTGAAGCTTTCTTT	CASSALMGTEAFF
NA	TRBV5-1	NA	TRBJ2-7	TGCGCCAGCAGCCCCCCACAGGGAATCGGGGCCTACGAGCAGTACTTC	CASSPPQGIGAYEQYF
TRBD1	TRBV5-1	NA	TRBJ1-5	TGCGCCAGCAGGAGGACAGGGTTAAGCAATCAGCCCCAGCATTTT	CASRRTGLSNQPQHF
NA	TRBV19	NA	TRBJ2-2	TGTGCCAGTAGTATAGAAGGCGCGAACACCGGGGAGCTGTTTTTT	CASSIEGANTGELFF
TRBD2	TRBV27	NA	TRBJ2-1	TGTGCCAGCAGTTTAAAAGGGCGGGAGCGGAGGTTCTCCTACAATGAGCAGTTCTTC	CASSLKGRERRFSYNEQFF
NA	TRBV6-6	NA	TRBJ2-5	TGTGCCAGCTCGGCGGGTTCGCTGGAGACCCAGTACTTC	CASSAGSLETQYF
NA	TRBV11-2	NA	TRBJ2-7	TGTGCCAGCAGCCCAAGACTGGATCCGGGCTTATACGAGCAGTACTTC	CASSPRLDPGLYEQYF
NA	TRBV11-2	NA	TRBJ2-7	TGTGCCAGCAGGCCCCCGGGACCCTACGAGCAGTACTTC	CASRPPGPYEQYF
TRBD2	TRBV7-2	NA	TRBJ2-7	TGTGCCAGCAGCTTAGTACTAGCGGGAGGTGGCGAGCAGTACTTC	CASSLVLAGGGEQYF
NA	TRBV27	NA	TRBJ2-7	TGTGCCAGCAGTTGGGCGAGTAATGGAGGTTACGAGCAGTACTTC	CASSWASNGGYEQYF
TRBD1	TRBV28	NA	TRBJ2-7	TGTGCCAGCAGCTCAACGACAGGGGGAAGATACGAGCAGTACTTC	CASSSTTGGRYEQYF
NA	TRBV18	NA	TRBJ2-7	TGTGCCAGCTCATACTCAGATACAGAGCAGTACTTC	CASSYSDTEQYF
TRBD2	TRBV7-2	NA	TRBJ2-1	TGTGCCAGCAGCCCCGGGACTAGTCAGATCGATGAGCAGTTCTTC	CASSPGTSQIDEQFF
NA	TRBV4-2	once	TRBJ2-5	TGTGCCAGCAGCCAAGAGGCAGGTAATTGGGGGAAGACCCAGTACTTC	CASSQEAGNWGKTQYF
NA	TRBV5-6	NA	TRBJ1-1	TGTGCCAGCAGCGCGACAGTTAACAGTGAAGCTTTCTTT	CASSATVNSEAFF
TRBD2	TRBV7-2	NA	TRBJ2-7	TGTGCCAGCAGACTAGCGGGAGCATTCGAGCAGTACTTC	CASRLAGAFEQYF
NA	TRBV7-2	NA	TRBJ2-7	TGTGCCAGCAGCTTAGCGGGAGGCGTCCGGGGCGAGCAGTACTTC	CASSLAGGVRGEQYF
TRBD2	TRBV19	few	TRBJ2-1	TGTGCCAGTAGTGGAAGGACTAGCGGGAGGTTGGTTCGATTCTTC	CASSGRTSGRLVRFF
NA	TRBV28	NA	TRBJ2-3	TGTGCCAGCAGCCCTATGGAAGGCGTAGATACGCAGTATTTT	CASSPMEGVDTQYF
TRBD1	TRBV9	NA	TRBJ2-3	TGTGCCAGCAGCGTAGGACAGGGATCAGATACGCAGTATTTT	CASSVGQGSDTQYF